This T cell receptor beta chain was identified in a study of T-cell reconstitution after alpha-beta-depleted transplantation in children. Whole-study results and caveats: At day 60, the high TCRbeta diversity found in some patients originated from recipient T cells and thymic progenitors that had survived. When one year had passed after transplant, most T-cell counts and diversity came from newly produced T cells. Roughly two months post-transplant, alpha-beta T cells reportedly originated from several hundred graft clones that had expanded.

Germline-derived CDR1 and CDR2 are SEHNR and FQNEAQ (reference sequence). V was shortened by 6 bases and J by 4 bases, with 7 bases between the two germline ends. The CDR3 extends over 12 amino acids. In this sample, this clonotype turned up many times. Its antigen remains unknown. Molecular barcoding with unique molecular identifiers was used for the TCRbeta library. TCRdb used MiXCR to reprocess the PCR reads, holding one entry per CDR3 protein. The data contain some 550,000 distinct CDR3 sequences, about 21% of them singletons. The sequencing used PBMCs, mostly from graft donor cells, collected 360 days after TCRalphabeta/CD19-depleted stem cell transplant. This TCR was recovered from a boy under three years old who had a stem cell transplant for acute myeloid leukemia, so the T cells may come from the graft donor. The chain combines TRBV7-9 with TRBJ1-5; no firm D call. CDR3 in amino acids: CASSSNNQPQHF. CDR3 coding DNA: TGTGCCAGCAGTTCGAATAATCAGCCCCAGCATTTT.